This T cell receptor (beta chain) emerged from a study of cytomegalovirus exposure and HLA in healthy donors (dated by TCRdb to the late 2010s). Looking at the study overall: According to an earlier analysis of a few hundred of the donors, 150 million to 200 million T cells yielded 90 million to 130 million unique TCR beta sequences and about 300 Gb of sequence data. An early release that covered 500 to 800 HLA-typed donors contained approximately 290 gigabases of sequencing data and 85 million to 100 million unique TCR sequences. Of the approximately 400 genotyped donors, 65% to 90% fell in the genetic ancestry cluster associated with self-reported Caucasian donors. The study aimed to test whether signatures of past pathogen exposure could be identified by cataloging public T cell receptors. The T cell repertoires of roughly 660 subjects were profiled by immunosequencing and related to cytomegalovirus serostatus. A separate validation cohort of about 110 different subjects was used in addition to the approximately 700-subject first cohort. To predict cytomegalovirus infection status, the study brought together high-throughput TCR immunosequencing, statistical association of individual TCRs with disease status, and machine learning. In a later analysis, previously published TCR beta repertoires from fewer than 750 donors were re-analyzed and high-resolution HLA genotyping was added so that TCR occurrence patterns could be studied. The later analysis used no new phenotypic data to find candidate immune exposures, relying instead on TCR beta sequences and their occurrence across donors. To decide whether each TCR beta V gene segment behaved as functional or pseudogenic, an earlier analysis of 587 of the donors relied on high-throughput TCR beta sequencing. Alongside the repertoire data, information on donor age, sex, ethnicity and CMV serostatus was compiled. In a later genetic analysis, genome-wide SNP genotypes for about three fifths of the roughly 670 donors were used, and that subset was treated as a discovery cohort. Every repertoire in the discovery cohort had been generated on one and the same sequencing platform. HLA typing covered class I and class II loci at four-digit resolution. Typing coverage differed by locus: A, B, C, DRB1 and DQB1 were typed in about 620-630 donors, DQA1 in 522, DPA1 in roughly 590, and DPB1 in roughly 470. Several DR-DQ haplotypes were handled as single units for association and clustering because linkage in the cohort was strong. Across some 400 genotyped donors of the cohort, an average of about 240,000 unique TCR beta nucleotide sequences per donor were sequenced, and roughly 20% of those sequences were non-productive.

The cohort was made up of about 610 healthy bone marrow donors. At the time of sampling, all cohort members were nominally healthy, though unrecorded immune exposures were likely present. Of the approximately 670 cohort members, approximately 290 had a positive CMV serostatus and 350 to 450 had a negative one, while no CMV serostatus was recorded for the donor. A peripheral blood sample was collected from each donor, and TCR beta sequencing was performed on peripheral blood mononuclear cells. The Qiagen DNeasy Blood Extraction Kit was used to extract genomic DNA from the blood cell samples. There are a few counts of this clone. The clone's antigen remains unknown. No much larger clone exists at a distance of one base, and base qualities are not known. From a lookup of the germline V gene, CDR1 and CDR2 are MGHRA and YSYEKL. The CDR3 numbers 14 residues from cysteine through phenylalanine. The only DNA kept is the CDR3, 42 bases in frame from the first base. Relative to germline, V is 3 bases shorter and J is 6 bases shorter, with 13 bases between their ends.

Broader findings and caveats from the paper: Linkage disequilibrium might explain the correlated functional status among segregating V segments, but an unknown experimental factor could not be excluded. According to a later analysis, TCR association rates differed among HLA loci, with DRB1 alleles showing the most associated TCRs and HLA-C alleles showing the fewest. Most CMV-associated TCR beta chains appeared to be HLA-restricted in a later analysis, and the HLA associations seemed to be driven largely by CMV exposure. In a later analysis, several top co-occurrence clusters were reported to appear linked to parvovirus B19, influenza, CMV and Epstein-Barr virus. Some IMGT-functional V segments, including TRBV6-2 and TRBV6-3, could not be distinguished by the 87-base-pair reads and were therefore excluded. In the study, 164 TCR beta chains were listed as associated with cytomegalovirus. Compared with the roughly 600-donor mean, donors in an Asian-associated ancestry cluster had fewer N-insertions in productive TCRs, according to a later genetic analysis. CMV serostatus was the only immune exposure information available for the cohort. V-gene and J-gene trimming of TCR beta chains was associated with a missense DCLRE1C variant in a later genetic analysis, and the association was replicated in an independent cohort. Three of the identified cytomegalovirus-associated TCR beta chains were confirmed in vitro to be specific for cytomegalovirus antigens. This cohort had only TCR beta chains sequenced, and the lack of alpha or paired-chain data limited which features could be detected. The authors suggested that the approach could potentially be generalized to other disease states and immunological phenotypes. A further reported finding was that TCR beta sequences accurately predicted the HLA-A and HLA-B alleles for most subjects in the first cohort. Strong co-occurrence of HLA alleles, especially DR and DQ, made assigning TCR associations to individual alleles difficult. Cytomegalovirus status was reported to be diagnosed by the classifier with high specificity and sensitivity in both the original and validation cohorts. The sequencing pipeline was judged likely to have produced a cluster of highly shared sequence variants as a technical artifact. Because counts were too low, around 18 rarely observed V segments, including chromosome 9 orphons, were left out of the earlier analysis of some 640 of the donors. Broadly in line with IMGT annotations, most TCR beta V segments showed up in productive rearrangements about 87% or about 30% of the time in an earlier analysis of 587 of the donors. Presence/absence analyses assumed roughly uniform sequencing depth across donors, an assumption that may not hold. Because HLA typing was unavailable for some donors at each locus, only the typed subset was used in association tests. In a later analysis, some 18,000 TCR beta sequences were associated with specific HLA alleles at a false discovery rate of 0.05. In a later analysis, HLA-associated TCR beta chains showed more clonal expansion and lower generation probabilities than non-associated chains that were equally common. While some public TCRs were present in many individuals, most TCR sequences turned up only very rarely across donors.

Libraries came from the immunoSEQ multiplex PCR assay. A mixture of 60 forward primers for TCR Vbeta segments and 13 reverse primers for TCR Jbeta segments was used in the multiplex PCR. Amplification of the CDR3 region of rearranged TCR beta genes was performed with a multiplex PCR assay on genomic DNA. The Illumina HiSeq System was used to sequence the amplified TCR beta libraries as 87-base-pair reads. The published analysis was carried out like this. Across the 640 or so repertoires, a later analysis counted 78 million or so unique TCR beta chains, 9.5 million to 12 million of which were shared by at least two donors. Raw reads were error-corrected and collapsed into unique sequences with a nearest-neighbor algorithm that merged closely related sequences to remove PCR and sequencing errors. To assign V, D and J gene segments, CDR3 sequences were aligned to IMGT reference sequences. For a sequence to be retained, at least a six-nucleotide match to both a V gene segment and a J gene segment was required. A rearrangement counted as productive if the CDR3 had no stop codons and remained in frame with V and J, and every other rearrangement counted as non-productive. CDR3 was defined according to IMGT convention as the region running from the second conserved V-encoded cysteine to the conserved J-encoded phenylalanine. In an earlier analysis of 587 of the donors, sequences lacking an unambiguous match to a single V gene segment were excluded. In an earlier analysis of a few hundred of the donors, V segments were called functional above 56.7% productive rearrangements and were called segregating when the between-donor standard deviation exceeded 5%. A statistical classification framework was developed to diagnose cytomegalovirus status using the catalog of TCR beta chain sequences. In a later analysis, TCR nucleotide sequences were compared against IMGT/GENE-DB human TR gene sequences so that V and J genes could be assigned. Using the TCRdist pipeline, a later analysis assigned CDR3 sequences along with most-parsimonious VDJ recombination scenarios. In a later analysis, each TCR beta chain was defined by its CDR3 amino acid sequence together with its V-gene family, and reads without a unique V-gene family were excluded. A later analysis removed 500 to 600 highly shared, low-generation-probability nucleotide sequences to deal with suspected cross-contamination and a sequencing artifact. In a later analysis, a clonal expansion index was calculated for each public chain from normalized within-repertoire ranks of inferred template counts. A later analysis computed generation probabilities with a VDJ recombination model fitted to out-of-frame rearrangements, and checked the results against IGoR. In a later analysis, hypergeometric tests were used to score TCR-TCR, TCR-HLA and TCR-CMV co-occurrence, with a repertoire-size bias correction applied to TCR pairs. In a later analysis, false discovery rates were estimated by permuting HLA or CMV assignments 20 times. A later analysis grouped co-occurring TCRs with DBSCAN, adding TCRdist sequence similarity when clustering within HLA-allele-positive subsets. Co-occurrence clustering excluded repertoires with fewer than 30,000 or more than 120,000 public chains, plus five with anomalous nucleotide sharing. TCRdb retrieved this table from immuneACCESS and kept in-frame rearrangements only. Not all clones are present; in checked studies, unresolved V genes account for under half, and no reason is known for the remainder. V and J calls and clone size are those listed in that table; D and trimming were worked out from the DNA. The table for this sample lists approximately 100,000 clones; just under 75% of them were counted only once. More than 2% of the sample lies in the top ten.

The sequence links TRBV4-1 to TRBJ2-3, with a tentative D gene TRBD2 over 5 matching bases. The origin of this receptor is a human donor in good health. Sequencing input: PBMCs. The CDR3 protein sequence reads: CASSHVSTGDTQYF. The bases are TGCGCCAGCAGCCATGTTTCCACGGGGGATACGCAGTATTTT.